The 28 T cell receptor beta chains reported below all come from one sample, sequenced in a study of T cells in Graves' hyperthyroidism and ophthalmopathy. Amplification of TCR beta CDR3 regions used RNA as the template. When the TCR CDR3 underwent first-round RT-PCR, the HTBI primer set was used. TCRdb analysed the multiplex PCR reads with MiXCR anew, one entry per CDR3 protein. The sample lists some 720,000 distinct CDR3 sequences, around 15% seen once, with 8.4% in the top ten. Sequenced: blood. The receptors shown here come from a man aged 18 to 30 with Graves' hyperthyroidism.

This clonotype was seen repeatedly, ten times or more. The genes are TRBV28 and TRBJ2-5; D unclear. Germline V CDR1 and CDR2: MDHEN, SYDVKM. Between the trimmed V and J ends, which lost 6 bases and 5 bases, there was a span of 19 bases. CDR3 length: 15 residues. The CDR3 reads CASRPPFEAGETQYF. As DNA, the CDR3 is TGTGCCAGCAGACCTCCTTTTGAGGCCGGGGAGACCCAGTACTTC.

In its sample, this clonotype was seen many times. The chain couples TRBV7-2 to TRBJ2-1, with 12 positions matching TRBD2. V lost 3 bases to trimming and J lost 5 bases; unmatched junction nucleotides: 11. The CDR3 runs to 18 residues. CDR1 is SGHTA, CDR2 FQGNSA, per germline. CDR3 in amino acids: CASSFLAGGVSENNEQFF. The CDR3 DNA follows: TGTGCCAGCAGCTTTCTAGCGGGAGGGGTGAGTGAAAACAATGAGCAGTTCTTC.

This clonotype has only a few counts. CDR3 DNA sequence: TGCAGTGCTAGAGAGGGGCCCTCCGGCTATGGCTACACCTTC. Residues: CSAREGPSGYGYTF. V is TRBV20-1 and J is TRBJ1-2, with a weak D call TRBD1 (5 bases). CDR1 is DFQATT and CDR2 is SNEGSKA in the germline V gene (reference sequence). The CDR3 sequence is 14 residues long. Trimming shortened V by 0 bases and J by 4 bases, and 12 bases separated the two germline ends.

In this sample, this clonotype turned up a few times. V is TRBV3-1 and J is TRBJ2-3, with 11 bases aligning to TRBD2. The CDR3 is made up of 14 amino acids. V was clipped by 1 base and J by 10 bases; unmatched bases: 4. Germline CDR1 reads LGHDT; CDR2 reads YNNKEL (reference sequence). CDR3 bases: TGTGCCAGCAGCCAAGCTCTAGCGGGGGGCCCGCAGTATTTT. This sequence encodes CASSQALAGGPQYF.

The gene calls are TRBV20-1 and TRBJ2-2; 9 positions match TRBD2. Germline CDR1 DFQATT, CDR2 SNEGSKA (reference sequence). This CDR3 has 16 residues. V dropped 1 base and J dropped 0; count of bases not matched to a gene: 3. The CDR3 DNA sequence: TGCAGTGCTAGAGGAAGACTAGCGGCGAACACCGGGGAGCTGTTTTTT. It translates to CSARGRLAANTGELFF.

As concerns this clonotype: A much more abundant neighbour one base away suggests this may be a read error. The chain employs TRBV5-1 and TRBJ2-1; D may match TRBD1 or TRBD2 (5 bases each). Trimming stripped 4 bases from V and 10 bases from J, with 18 bases between. The germline gives CDR1 SGHRS, CDR2 YFSETQ. The length of the CDR3 is 14 residues. CDR3 in amino acids: CASSTGTKMREQFF. Here the CDR3 DNA reads TGCGCCAGCAGCACGGGGACCAAAATGCGGGAGCAGTTCTTC.

The chain uses TRBV3-1 and TRBJ2-7, with 7 positions matching TRBD2. The CDR3 runs 14 residues. V shed 4 bases and J 2 bases; nucleotides not matched to a gene: 5. In germline, CDR1 is LGHDT, CDR2 YNNKEL (reference sequence). CDR3 bases: TGTGCCAGCAGCCTAATGACTAGCCCCTACGAGCAGTACTTC. Amino acids: CASSLMTSPYEQYF.

This clonotype came up a few times. V gene TRBV6-2 or TRBV6-3 combines with J gene TRBJ2-3; 9 nucleotides match TRBD2. Looked up from germline, CDR1 is MNHEY and CDR2 is SVGEGT. Unmatched junction bases numbered 5, after V lost 0 bases and J lost 1 base. This CDR3 has 17 residues. CDR3 loop: CASSYSGGRVRTDTQYF. In DNA form, the CDR3 reads TGTGCCAGCAGTTACTCAGGCGGGAGGGTGCGCACAGATACGCAGTATTTT.

There are many counts of this clonotype. The CDR3 region is CASRRGFYGYTF. CDR3 nucleotides: TGTGCCAGCAGGCGAGGCTTCTATGGCTACACCTTC. The chain carries TRBV27 and TRBJ1-2; D gene uncertain. Germline V gene data show CDR1 as MNHEY and CDR2 as SMNVEV (reference sequence). Trimming stripped 6 bases from V and 4 bases from J, with 9 bases between. This CDR3 contains 12 residues.

This clonotype has a count of ten or more. J is TRBJ1-1 and V is TRBV10-3, with 7 bases fitting TRBD1. The length of the CDR3 is 17 residues. V gave up 4 bases and J gave up 0 bases; unmatched junction bases: 11. Germline-derived CDR1 and CDR2 are ENHRY and SYGVKD. The CDR3 nucleotides are TGTGCCATCAGTGGCGCGCAGGGGGAACTTATGAACACTGAAGCTTTCTTT. Amino acids: CAISGAQGELMNTEAFF.

In its sample, this clonotype was seen many times. The chain is built from TRBV6-5 and TRBJ2-1, with TRBD2 matching 7 bases. Germline values: CDR1 MNHEY, CDR2 SVGAGI. This CDR3 comprises 16 residues. Trimming cost V 0 bases and J 2 bases; bases outside gene matches: 4. CDR3 sequence (DNA): TGTGCCAGCAGTTACTCGCCGGGGACTACCTACAATGAGCAGTTCTTC. Translation gives CASSYSPGTTYNEQFF.

This clonotype has a count of ten or more. V and J are TRBV30 and TRBJ2-5, with 7 bases fitting TRBD2. Per germline, CDR1 GTSNPN and CDR2 SVGIG (reference sequence). V was clipped by 3 bases and J by 3 bases; unmatched bases: 7. CDR3 length equals 14 residues. DNA for the CDR3: TGTGCCTGGAGGACTGCTAGCGGTGAAGAGACCCAGTACTTC. Translating it yields CAWRTASGEETQYF.

The rearrangement uses TRBV2 and TRBJ1-3, with TRBD1 identical over 8 bases. This CDR3 region has 14 residues. Germline CDR1 and CDR2: SNHLY and FYNNEI. V shed 10 bases and J 2 bases; nucleotides not matched to a gene: 7. In nucleotides, the CDR3 is TGTGCCATCGGACAGGGTAGCGCTGGAAACACCATATATTTT. It encodes CAIGQGSAGNTIYF.

This clonotype was seen ten or more times. The chain carries TRBV7-3 and TRBJ2-3; D gene uncertain. The V and J ends lost 0 bases and 3 bases respectively, with 7 bases between them. The germline CDR1 and CDR2 sequences are SGHTA and FQGTGA. The CDR3 has 14 amino acids. The CDR3 nucleotides read TGTGCCAGCAGCTTAACTCCCCTTACAGATACGCAGTATTTT. This encodes CASSLTPLTDTQYF.

For the CDR3, the DNA is TGTGCCAGTAGTATTCAACAGCACACCGGGGAGCTGTTTTTT. Translation gives CASSIQQHTGELFF. V is TRBV19 and J is TRBJ2-2; the D is unclear. CDR3 length equals 14 residues. Trimming removed 3 bases at V and 3 bases at J, with 8 bases between. Germline CDR1 LNHDA, CDR2 SQIVND (reference sequence).

This clonotype was detected ten times or more. DNA of the CDR3: TGTGCCAGCAGTTACCGGGACGGCTACGAGCAGTACTTC. Its translation: CASSYRDGYEQYF. This sequence joins TRBV6-5 and TRBJ2-7; the D call may be TRBD1 or TRBD2 (5 bases each). The CDR3 sequence is 13 residues long. Germline CDR1 reads MNHEY; CDR2 reads SVGAGI. Trimming removed 2 bases at V and 3 bases at J, with 8 bases between.

Many counts were recorded for this clonotype. An end of the junction does not agree with germline; a read error may underlie this. The chain is built from TRBV6-1 and TRBJ2-7; D remains unclear. The CDR3 spans 15 residues. Germline-derived CDR1 and CDR2 are MNHNS and SASEGT. The CDR3 protein is CASSALRASPYEQYF. CDR3 coding DNA: TGTGCCAGCAGTGCCTTAAGGGCGTCCCCCTATGAGCAGTACTTC.

The chain employs TRBV3-1 and TRBJ2-6; D uncertain. Germline V gene lookup returns CDR1 LGHDT and CDR2 YNNKEL (reference sequence). Trimming shortened V by 3 bases and J by 1 base, and 10 bases separated the two germline ends. The CDR3 is 16 amino acids. The CDR3: CASSHGVGSGANVLTF. The CDR3 nucleotides read TGTGCCAGCAGCCATGGGGTAGGGTCTGGGGCCAACGTCCTGACTTTC.

This chain joins TRBV5-5 and TRBJ2-7, with 8 bases matching TRBD1. Germline-derived CDR1 and CDR2 are SGHKS and YYEKEE (reference sequence). Trimming at V came to 2 bases and at J to 5 bases, leaving 12 bases not matched to a gene. The CDR3 spans 16 residues. The CDR3 reads CASSFPGQEPTDEQYF. CDR3 DNA: TGTGCCAGCAGCTTCCCGGGACAGGAGCCCACGGACGAGCAGTACTTC.

The chain is built from TRBV7-9 and TRBJ2-2, with D possibly matching TRBD2 (5 bases). Germline V gene data show CDR1 as SEHNR and CDR2 as FQNEAQ (reference sequence). With 6 bases removed from V and 4 bases from J, the gap between germline ends came to 12 bases. The CDR3 extends over 14 amino acids. The CDR3 reads CASSRRVLTGELFF. The CDR3 nucleotides are TGTGCCAGCAGTCGGCGGGTTCTCACCGGGGAGCTGTTTTTT. The full variable domain, with the rest looked up from reference TRBV7-9 and TRBJ2-2, is DTGVSQNPRHKITKRGQNVTFRCDPISEHNRLYWYRQTLGQGPEFLTYFQNEAQLEKSRLLSDRFSAERPKGSFSTLEIQRTEQGDSAMYLCASSRRVLTGELFFGEGSRLTVL.

This clonotype was recorded at least ten times. The genes are TRBV28 and TRBJ2-7; no clear D gene. CDR3 size: 11 residues. Trimming removed 2 bases at V and 5 bases at J, with 4 bases between. Germline V gives CDR1 MDHEN, CDR2 SYDVKM. The CDR3 sequence is CASSLHDEQYF. The CDR3 nucleotides are TGTGCCAGCAGTTTACACGACGAGCAGTACTTC.

This clonotype was detected many times. The chain couples TRBV6-2 or TRBV6-3 to TRBJ1-5; possibly TRBD1 for D (5 bases). The CDR3 loop spans 15 amino acids. V shed 7 bases and J shed 2 bases, with 15 bases lying between them. Germline assignment: CDR1 MNHEY and CDR2 SVGEGT. The CDR3 DNA is TGTGCCAGCATCCGGGGCGGTCGGGGCAATCAGCCCCAGCATTTT. This sequence encodes CASIRGGRGNQPQHF.

As regards this clonotype: One base away lies a much larger clone, so this may be a sequencing read error. V and J are TRBV12-3 or TRBV12-4 and TRBJ2-1; 8 nucleotides agree with TRBD2. CDR3 length equals 13 residues. Trimming cost V 6 bases and J 11 bases; bases outside gene matches: 9. As DNA, the CDR3 is TGTGCCAGCAGGCCCAGCGGGAGCGGTAAGCAGTTCTTC. Translated, it gives CASRPSGSGKQFF.

The chain combines TRBV28 with TRBJ2-7; the match to TRBD1 covers 9 bases. The CDR3 length is 14 residues. The germline V gene encodes CDR1 MDHEN and CDR2 SYDVKM. Germline trimming cut 2 bases from V and 5 bases from J; bases unmatched to any gene: 4. DNA of the CDR3: TGTGCCAGCAGTTTAGATACAGGGGGCGACGAGCAGTACTTC. Residues: CASSLDTGGDEQYF. Full variable domain (missing parts from reference TRBV28 and TRBJ2-7): DVKVTQSSRYLVKRTGEKVFLECVQDMDHENMFWYRQDPGLGLRLIYFSYDVKMKEKGDIPEGYSVSREKKERFSLILESASTNQTSMYLCASSLDTGGDEQYFGPGTRLTVT.

This clonotype has a count of ten or more. The V call is TRBV6-2 or TRBV6-3, the J call TRBJ2-5; 8 bases fit TRBD2. After removal of 2 bases from V and 3 bases from J, the junction contained 8 bases not matched to a gene. Germline CDR1 and CDR2: MNHEY and SVGEGT. This CDR3 comprises 16 residues. Here the CDR3 DNA reads TGTGCCAGCAGTTACCGGCCGGGGACTAGTGAAGAGACCCAGTACTTC. Protein sequence: CASSYRPGTSEETQYF.

CDR3 sequence reads: CASMGTMTGYPDTQYF. Here the CDR3 DNA reads TGTGCCAGCATGGGGACTATGACAGGGTACCCAGATACGCAGTATTTT. This sequence joins TRBV2 and TRBJ2-3; D is possibly TRBD1 or TRBD2 (7 bases each). The CDR3 has 16 residues. Trimming stripped 7 bases from V and 4 bases from J, with 21 bases between. The germline V gene has CDR1 SNHLY and CDR2 FYNNEI.

This rearrangement joins TRBV4-1 to TRBJ1-5; D uncertain. This CDR3 is 14 amino acids long. With 1 base removed from V and 6 bases from J, the gap between germline ends came to 10 bases. Germline CDR1 is MGHRA and CDR2 is YSYEKL. The CDR3 DNA reads as TGCGCCAGCAGCCAAGTGGGCCGGAGTCAGCCCCAGCATTTT. Protein sequence: CASSQVGRSQPQHF.

The chain links TRBV27 to TRBJ2-2, with 7 bases fitting TRBD1. This CDR3 region has 16 residues. V lost 1 base and J lost 5; bases outside the gene matches: 7. CDR1 is MNHEY, CDR2 SMNVEV, per germline (reference sequence). The CDR3: CASSLFRQGGTGELFF. DNA for the CDR3: TGTGCCAGCAGTTTATTTCGACAGGGTGGTACCGGGGAGCTGTTTTTT.